Shown below are 6 T cell receptor beta chains from a single sample sequenced in a study of tumor and adjacent non-tumor tissue in lung cancer. A modified ARM-PCR protocol with three rounds of nested PCR amplified TCRbeta. MiXCR, applied by TCRdb to the multiplex PCR reads, yields one record per CDR3 protein. The sample has about 200,000 distinct CDR3 sequences, 70% to 75% seen once. This sample's RNA came from whole unsorted tissue. The sequencing sample was made of lung tumor tissue. These receptors were taken from a man aged 60-69 years with non-small cell lung cancer.

About this clonotype itself: This clone may be a read error of a much larger clone one base away. This chain joins TRBV12-3 or TRBV12-4 and TRBJ2-5; 11 bases are shared with TRBD1. This CDR3 is built from 15 residues. The CDR3 is CAGSLRTGGMETQYF. The CDR3, as DNA: TGTGCCGGCAGTCTCCGGACAGGGGGCATGGAGACCCAGTACTTC.

A single count supports this clonotype. The J gene is TRBJ2-1, the V gene TRBV5-6, with a weak D call TRBD2 (5 bases). The CDR3 is made up of 14 amino acids. Germline V CDR1 and CDR2: SGHDT, YYEEEE. Trimming removed 9 bases at V and 10 bases at J, with 23 bases between. CDR3 sequence: CANTPLRLAQEQFF. In nucleotides, the CDR3 is TGTGCCAACACCCCTCTTCGTCTAGCCCAAGAGCAGTTCTTC.

There are many counts of this clonotype. The chain uses TRBV11-2 and TRBJ1-2; the D is unclear. V lost 6 bases, J lost 8 bases, and 16 bases lay in between. From germline, CDR1 is SGHAT and CDR2 FQNNGV. The CDR3 extends over 13 amino acids. In nucleotides, the CDR3 is TGTGCCAGCAGTCCGACACGCAACGGGGGCTACACCTTC. Translating gives CASSPTRNGGYTF.

This rearrangement joins TRBV11-3 to TRBJ2-1, with D possibly TRBD2 on 6 matching bases. The CDR3 is 20 amino acids. The germline V gene has CDR1 SGHNT and CDR2 YENEEA. Trimming removed 0 bases from V and 0 bases from J, with 21 bases in between. The CDR3 DNA is TGTGCCAGCAGCTTAGATCTCCTAGCGTCCTCGAAGATCTCCTACAATGAGCAGTTCTTC. Translation gives CASSLDLLASSKISYNEQFF.

V usage is TRBV6-2 or TRBV6-3 and J usage is TRBJ2-1; the D is unclear. In germline, CDR1 is MNHEY, CDR2 SVGEGT. The CDR3 covers 13 residues. V dropped 2 bases and J dropped 4 bases, with 6 bases sitting between them. The CDR3 sequence: CASSYQEYNEQFF. CDR3 coding DNA: TGTGCCAGCAGTTACCAAGAGTACAATGAGCAGTTCTTC.

Note on this clonotype: Germline and junction disagree at one end, which may indicate a read error. V gene TRBV12-3 or TRBV12-4 combines with J gene TRBJ1-1; D possibly corresponds to TRBD1 (5 bases). CDR3 length equals 15 residues. CDR3 in amino acids: CVSSFPGILNTEAFF. The CDR3 nucleotides are TGTGTCAGCAGTTTCCCAGGGATACTGAACACTGAAGCATTCTTT.